Presented here are 30 T cell receptor beta chains from one specimen sequenced in a study of cytomegalovirus exposure and HLA in healthy donors. Some clones are missing from TCRdb's copy, which holds only in-frame ones; the method was immunoSEQ multiplex PCR. Of approximately 150,000 clones in the sample, 70% to 90% are singletons; the top ten hold 3.3%. What was sequenced was PBMCs. All receptors derive from a woman aged 18 to 35 in good health and CMV-seropositive.

The chain employs TRBV4-2 and TRBJ1-2, with 8 positions matching TRBD1. Trimming cost V 3 bases and J 8 bases; bases outside gene matches: 14. The CDR3 has 16 amino acids. Germline CDR1 is LGHNA and CDR2 is YNFKEQ. DNA of the CDR3: TGTGCCAGCAGCCAGCTTATCGGACAGGGAGGATCAGGCTACACCTTC. Protein product: CASSQLIGQGGSGYTF.

The gene calls are TRBV2 and TRBJ2-5; D remains ambiguous. The V gene lost 2 bases and the J gene lost 7 bases, with 11 bases spanning the gap. The CDR3 runs to 13 residues. Germline V gene lookup returns CDR1 SNHLY and CDR2 FYNNEI. Here the CDR3 reads CASSESRLRTQYF. Here the CDR3 DNA reads TGTGCCAGCAGTGAAAGCCGTTTGAGGACCCAGTACTTC. Variable domain in full (rest from reference TRBV2 and TRBJ2-5): EPEVTQTPSHQVTQMGQEVILRCVPISNHLYFYWYRQILGQKVEFLVSFYNNEISEKSEIFDDQFSVERPDGSNFTLKIRSTKLEDSAMYFCASSESRLRTQYFGPGTRLLVL.

The V call is TRBV6-5, the J call TRBJ1-1, with D uncertain. V gave up 0 bases and J gave up 0 bases, with 8 bases separating them. CDR1 MNHEY and CDR2 SVGAGI come from the germline V gene. There are 15 residues in the CDR3. The CDR3 here is CASSYSNMMNTEAFF. CDR3 nucleotides: TGTGCCAGCAGTTACTCGAACATGATGAACACTGAAGCTTTCTTT.

This CDR3 reads CASSLPGQNEKLFF. The CDR3 coding sequence is TGTGCCAGCAGCTTGCCGGGACAGAACGAAAAACTGTTTTTT. The genes are TRBV5-4 and TRBJ1-4; 7 bases match TRBD1. The V gene end was trimmed by 1 base and the J gene end by 8 bases; junction bases not matched to a gene: 5. CDR3 length: 14 residues. CDR1 is SGHNT, CDR2 YYREEE, per germline (reference sequence).

This chain connects TRBV29-1 to TRBJ2-5, with 7 bases that match TRBD2. This CDR3 comprises 14 residues. Germline V gene data show CDR1 as SQVTM and CDR2 as ANQGSEA. After removal of 6 bases from V and 2 bases from J, the junction contained 9 bases not matched to a gene. This CDR3 is CSVIDGTIQETQYF. The CDR3 DNA sequence: TGCAGCGTCATCGACGGGACTATACAAGAGACCCAGTACTTC.

This chain joins TRBV6-6 and TRBJ2-7, with D perhaps matching TRBD1 (6 bases). Germline-derived CDR1 and CDR2 are MNHNY and SVGAGI (reference sequence). Trimming shortened V by 0 bases and J by 2 bases, and 11 bases separated the two germline ends. The CDR3 runs to 15 residues. CDR3: CASSYSWQGPYEQYF. CDR3 sequence (DNA): TGTGCCAGCAGTTACTCGTGGCAGGGGCCCTACGAGCAGTACTTC.

The genes are TRBV4-3 and TRBJ2-1, with 8 bases identical to TRBD2. V gave up 4 bases and J gave up 9 bases; unmatched junction bases: 5. Germline V CDR1 and CDR2: LGHNA, YSLEER. This CDR3 contains 13 residues. The CDR3: CASSLQLAAEQFF. The CDR3 bases are TGCGCCAGCAGCCTTCAACTAGCGGCTGAGCAGTTCTTC.

This clone has a handful of counts. The V and J genes are TRBV27 and TRBJ1-2; TRBD1 agrees at 10 bases. There are 13 residues in the CDR3. Germline V gives CDR1 MNHEY, CDR2 SMNVEV (reference sequence). With 2 bases clipped from V and 8 bases from J, the junction kept 2 bases outside the gene matches. Here the CDR3 reads CASSLGTGVGYTF. The CDR3 region has the DNA TGTGCCAGCAGTTTAGGGACAGGGGTCGGCTACACCTTC.

This clone was detected only once. This chain connects TRBV2 to TRBJ1-1; TRBD1 might be the D (5 bases). This CDR3 comprises 18 residues. The V end lost 3 bases, the J end lost 0 bases, and 20 bases lay between the germline ends. The germline CDR1 and CDR2 sequences are SNHLY and FYNNEI. CDR3 in amino acids: CASSDIYVGDSMNTEAFF. The CDR3 DNA is TGTGCCAGCAGTGATATTTATGTGGGGGACTCCATGAACACTGAAGCTTTCTTT.

This clone was counted once. J is TRBJ1-1 and V is TRBV11-3; D not resolved. The V and J ends lost 2 bases and 0 bases respectively, with 4 bases between them. Germline values: CDR1 SGHNT, CDR2 YENEEA. The CDR3 is 13 amino acids. Here the CDR3 DNA reads TGTGCCAGCAGCTTACAGGTGAACACTGAAGCTTTCTTT. This gives the protein CASSLQVNTEAFF. The whole variable domain, remainder taken from reference TRBV11-3 and TRBJ1-1, is EAGVVQSPRYKIIEKKQPVAFWCNPISGHNTLYWYLQNLGQGPELLIRYENEEAVDDSQLPKDRFSAERLKGVDSTLKIQPAELGDSAVYLCASSLQVNTEAFFGQGTRLTVV.

V usage is TRBV2 and J usage is TRBJ2-1; 9 nucleotides line up with TRBD2. Trimming removed 6 bases from V and 6 bases from J; junction bases left unmatched: 9. This CDR3 has 15 amino acids. Germline CDR1 SNHLY, CDR2 FYNNEI. The CDR3 DNA reads as TGTGCCAGCAGCCGTCGCGCAGCGGGAGGCAATGAGCAGTTCTTC. Translating it yields CASSRRAAGGNEQFF.

This clone was found once. CDR3 DNA sequence: TGTGCCAGCAGCTTGGGACAGGCCAGGGGCGAGCAGTACTTC. Amino acid sequence: CASSLGQARGEQYF. The chain joins TRBV11-3 to TRBJ2-7, with TRBD1 matching 8 bases. Trimming cost V 3 bases and J 6 bases; bases outside gene matches: 7. CDR1 is SGHNT and CDR2 is YENEEA in the germline V gene. This CDR3 has 14 residues. The whole variable domain, filled in from reference TRBV11-3 and TRBJ2-7, reads EAGVVQSPRYKIIEKKQPVAFWCNPISGHNTLYWYLQNLGQGPELLIRYENEEAVDDSQLPKDRFSAERLKGVDSTLKIQPAELGDSAVYLCASSLGQARGEQYFGPGTRLTVT.

This rearrangement joins TRBV25-1 to TRBJ2-3; no definite D call. The V end lost 1 base, the J end lost 6 bases, and 8 bases lay between the germline ends. The length of the CDR3 is 13 residues. The germline gives CDR1 MGHDK, CDR2 SYGVNS. The DNA for the CDR3 is TGTGCCAGCAGTGAATTCGAGAGGGATACGCAGTATTTT. Encoded protein: CASSEFERDTQYF. The full variable domain, rest sourced from reference TRBV25-1 and TRBJ2-3, is EADIYQTPRYLVIGTGKKITLECSQTMGHDKMYWYQQDPGMELHLIHYSYGVNSTEKGDLSSESTVSRIRTEHFPLTLESARPSHTSQYLCASSEFERDTQYFGPGTRLTVL.

V usage is TRBV5-1 and J usage is TRBJ2-5; 7 bases fit TRBD2. This CDR3 contains 17 residues. Looked up from germline, CDR1 is SGHRS and CDR2 is YFSETQ. Trimming at V came to 0 bases and at J to 3 bases, leaving 11 bases not matched to a gene. This CDR3 reads CASSLETPGGRKETQYF. The CDR3 region has the DNA TGCGCCAGCAGCTTGGAGACCCCGGGAGGTCGGAAAGAGACCCAGTACTTC.

The J gene is TRBJ1-3, the V gene TRBV5-1; TRBD1 might be the D (6 bases). The CDR3 has 15 residues. Deletions cut 4 bases from V and 1 base from J, with 12 bases between. The germline V gene has CDR1 SGHRS and CDR2 YFSETQ. The CDR3 nucleotides read TGCGCCAGCAGCCCCACAGGGAATTCTGGAAACACCATATATTTT. This codes for CASSPTGNSGNTIYF.

This rearrangement joins TRBV5-4 to TRBJ2-5; D is ambiguous. V lost 2 bases to trimming and J lost 2 bases, with 10 bases between them. Germline CDR1 reads SGHNT; CDR2 reads YYREEE (reference sequence). The CDR3 extends over 14 amino acids. CDR3 loop: CASSFGQAQETQYF. CDR3 bases: TGTGCCAGCAGCTTTGGCCAGGCACAAGAGACCCAGTACTTC.

The chain is built from TRBV19 and TRBJ2-1; 7 nucleotides align to TRBD1. V shed 6 bases and J 3 bases; nucleotides not matched to a gene: 5. The length of the CDR3 is 14 residues. Per the germline V gene, CDR1 is LNHDA and CDR2 is SQIVND (reference sequence). Here the CDR3 reads CASSTGDSYNEQFF. In nucleotides, the CDR3 is TGTGCCAGTAGCACAGGGGACAGCTACAATGAGCAGTTCTTC.

The V call is TRBV5-6, the J call TRBJ1-2; perhaps TRBD1 as D (5 bases). Trimming pared 2 bases from V and 1 base from J, leaving 12 bases between. Germline lookup yields CDR1 SGHDT and CDR2 YYEEEE. The CDR3 has 15 amino acids. The CDR3: CASSFVGQGNYGYTF. Here the CDR3 DNA reads TGTGCCAGCAGCTTTGTCGGTCAGGGTAACTATGGCTACACCTTC.

CDR3 amino acids: CASSSWGDEQFF. CDR3 DNA sequence: TGTGCCAGTTCCTCCTGGGGGGATGAGCAGTTCTTC. The genes are TRBV7-2 and TRBJ2-1; maybe TRBD2 (6 bases). Germline CDR1 is SGHTA and CDR2 is FQGNSA. The CDR3 runs to 12 residues. V dropped 9 bases and J dropped 8 bases, with 14 bases sitting between them. Complete variable domain (other parts from reference TRBV7-2 and TRBJ2-1): GAGVSQSPSNKVTEKGKDVELRCDPISGHTALYWYRQSLGQGLEFLIYFQGNSAPDKSGLPSDRFSAERTGGSVSTLTIQRTQQEDSAVYLCASSSWGDEQFFGPGTRLTVL.

This rearrangement joins TRBV7-9 to TRBJ2-7; D is perhaps TRBD2 (5 bases). Trimming cost V 5 bases and J 4 bases, with 12 bases left between them. Germline V gene lookup returns CDR1 SEHNR and CDR2 FQNEAQ (reference sequence). There are 13 residues in the CDR3. As DNA, the CDR3 is TGTGCCAGCAGCGAAGCCGGGGTTTACGAGCAGTACTTC. The encoded protein is CASSEAGVYEQYF. Complete variable domain (other parts from reference TRBV7-9 and TRBJ2-7): DTGVSQNPRHKITKRGQNVTFRCDPISEHNRLYWYRQTLGQGPEFLTYFQNEAQLEKSRLLSDRFSAERPKGSFSTLEIQRTEQGDSAMYLCASSEAGVYEQYFGPGTRLTVT.

The chain joins TRBV6-5 to TRBJ2-5; D ambiguous. Deletions cut 2 bases from V and 5 bases from J, with 9 bases between. The CDR3 spans 13 residues. CDR1 is MNHEY, CDR2 SVGAGI, per germline. In DNA, the CDR3 is TGTGCCAGCAGTTACGTAGCCCGGGAGACCCAGTACTTC. This sequence encodes CASSYVARETQYF.

V usage is TRBV11-2 and J usage is TRBJ2-1; D unclear. CDR3 length: 13 residues. V shed 0 bases and J shed 6 bases, with 6 bases lying between them. CDR1 SGHAT and CDR2 FQNNGV come from the germline V gene. CDR3 region: CASSLESLNEQFF. The DNA for the CDR3 is TGTGCCAGCAGCTTAGAGTCCCTCAATGAGCAGTTCTTC.

The V gene is TRBV10-3, the J gene TRBJ2-7, with 10 bases aligning to TRBD2. Germline CDR1 and CDR2: ENHRY and SYGVKD. V lost 6 bases, J lost 3 bases, and 11 bases stayed unmatched. The CDR3 loop spans 16 amino acids. The CDR3 loop reads CAIRTSGASGSYEQYF. CDR3 sequence (DNA): TGTGCCATCAGAACCTCGGGGGCTAGCGGGAGCTACGAGCAGTACTTC.

This chain joins TRBV5-1 and TRBJ2-7; 9 bases match TRBD1. Germline trimming cut 3 bases from V and 2 bases from J; bases unmatched to any gene: 3. This CDR3 is built from 14 residues. Germline loops: CDR1 SGHRS, CDR2 YFSETQ. DNA of the CDR3: TGCGCCAGCAGCTCCCGGGACAGGGCCTACGAGCAGTACTTC. It specifies CASSSRDRAYEQYF.

The chain employs TRBV7-2 and TRBJ2-7, with 8 nucleotides matching TRBD1. There are 17 residues in the CDR3. The germline V gene encodes CDR1 SGHTA and CDR2 FQGNSA. After removal of 2 bases from V and 2 bases from J, the junction contained 11 bases not matched to a gene. Here the CDR3 reads CASSLSSSGQGTYEQYF. The CDR3 nucleotides read TGTGCCAGCAGCTTATCAAGTTCAGGACAGGGAACCTACGAGCAGTACTTC.

The CDR3, as DNA: TGCGCCAGCAGCTTGGCGGCACACGGGGACGAGCAGTACTTC. As protein: CASSLAAHGDEQYF. The chain joins TRBV5-1 to TRBJ2-7; possible D gene TRBD2, 5 bases. Trimming shortened V by 0 bases and J by 5 bases, and 12 bases separated the two germline ends. Germline V gene lookup returns CDR1 SGHRS and CDR2 YFSETQ. The CDR3 runs 14 residues.

This chain joins TRBV11-3 and TRBJ1-4; 10 bases are a match to TRBD1. The CDR3 consists of 13 residues. Germline CDR1 reads SGHNT; CDR2 reads YENEEA. V shed 5 bases, J shed 7 bases, and the junction held 1 base outside the gene matches. In DNA, the CDR3 is TGTGCCAGCAGCCGGGACAGGGGTGAAAAACTGTTTTTT. It codes for CASSRDRGEKLFF.

In nucleotides, the CDR3 is TGTGCCAGCTCACCATCGACAGGGGGCTCTAATGAAAAACTGTTTTTT. It encodes CASSPSTGGSNEKLFF. V usage is TRBV18 and J usage is TRBJ1-4; 10 bases align to TRBD1. The CDR3 consists of 16 residues. With V trimmed by 2 bases and J by 3 bases, 3 bases remained unmatched. Germline assignment: CDR1 KGHSH and CDR2 LQKENI.

The chain has TRBV5-1 and TRBJ2-3, with TRBD2 matching 8 bases. Germline V gene lookup returns CDR1 SGHRS and CDR2 YFSETQ. The junction had 3 bases not matched to a gene; V was cut back by 0 bases and J by 0 bases. The CDR3 extends over 16 amino acids. Here the CDR3 reads CASSLGLALSTDTQYF. The CDR3 DNA reads TGCGCCAGCAGCTTGGGACTAGCGCTCAGCACAGATACGCAGTATTTT. Using reference TRBV5-1 and TRBJ2-3 for the parts outside the CDR3, the full variable domain is KAGVTQTPRYLIKTRGQQVTLSCSPISGHRSVSWYQQTPGQGLQFLFEYFSETQRNKGNFPGRFSGRQFSNSRSEMNVSTLELGDSALYLCASSLGLALSTDTQYFGPGTRLTVL.

This clone occurred a few times. This same CDR3 is encoded by further DNA sequences in the sample. CDR3: CASSVGQGAYEQYF. The DNA of the CDR3 is TGTGCCAGCAGCGTAGGTCAGGGGGCCTACGAGCAGTACTTC. The chain has TRBV9 and TRBJ2-7; TRBD1 aligns across 7 bases. Trimming at V came to 0 bases and at J to 2 bases, leaving 2 bases not matched to a gene. Germline values: CDR1 SGDLS, CDR2 YYNGEE. This CDR3 contains 14 residues. Full variable domain (missing parts from reference TRBV9 and TRBJ2-7): DSGVTQTPKHLITATGQRVTLRCSPRSGDLSVYWYQQSLDQGLQFLIQYYNGEERAKGNILERFSAQQFPDLHSELNLSSLELGDSALYFCASSVGQGAYEQYFGPGTRLTVT.